This T cell receptor (beta chain) was profiled in a study of T cells after yellow fever vaccination. Broader study findings: Most clones from primary vaccination resurfaced after the booster (around 97% CD4, around 89% CD8).

TCRdb re-called the 5' RACE reads with MiXCR, one entry per CDR3 protein. The sample yields some 560,000 distinct CDR3 sequences, around a sixth seen once. A remark on this clonotype: Its cognate antigen is unknown.

CDR1 is SGHDN, CDR2 FVKESK, per germline. This CDR3 has 16 residues. The V gene end was trimmed by 3 bases and the J gene end by 9 bases; junction bases not matched to a gene: 10. The starting material was PBMCs, obtained less than 6 days after the first yellow fever vaccination. The receptor was isolated from a man younger than 30 who received the YFV17D yellow fever vaccine. V and J are TRBV14 and TRBJ2-4, with 11 bases lining up with TRBD1. The CDR3 bases are TGTGCCAGCAGCCATCGTCCGGGACAGGGGGTCGGCATTCAGTACTTC. This codes for CASSHRPGQGVGIQYF.